Listed below are T cell receptor beta chains from one sample, sequenced in a study of OX40 agonist ivuxolimab in advanced cancers. The table came from immunoSEQ multiplex PCR; TCRdb's copy has only in-frame clones and leaves some out. The table shows some 130,000 clones, with 90% occurring only once. Sequenced here: CD4+ or CD8+ T cells sorted from blood, sampled in a trial of the OX40 agonist ivuxolimab. Receptors originate from an adult with an advanced solid tumor such as melanoma, head and neck, liver or kidney cancer. The CDR3 runs from the conserved cysteine through the conserved F or W. A D gene is named only where the DNA matches it firmly. The size entry is marked missing in some rows and otherwise reads once, few, many or a size class.

J,D,size,V,DNA,CDR3
TRBJ1-1,-,-,TRBV10-1,TGCGCCAGCAGTGAGCAGGCGGGAGGGAACACTGAAGCTTTCTTT,CASSEQAGGNTEAFF
TRBJ2-3,-,once,TRBV28,TGTGCCAGCAGTTTAGGGGGGATGGGAACAGATACGCAGTATTTT,CASSLGGMGTDTQYF
TRBJ1-5,-,-,TRBV6-5,TGTGCCAGCAGTTTCGGTAGCAATCAGCCCCAGCATTTT,CASSFGSNQPQHF
TRBJ2-3,TRBD1,-,TRBV7-3,TGTGCCAGCAGCCCTACCACGACAGGGGCGTCAGATACGCAGTATTTT,CASSPTTTGASDTQYF
TRBJ2-1,-,once,TRBV9,TGTGCCAGCAGTACTTCCGGGAATGAGCAGTTCTTC,CASSTSGNEQFF
TRBJ1-2,-,-,TRBV19,TGTGCCAGTAGCCTGGGACTAACCAGGGTCGTTGGCTACACCTTC,CASSLGLTRVVGYTF
TRBJ2-2,-,-,TRBV29-1,TGCAGCGTTGAAGTCCAAAGCACCGGGGAGCTGTTTTTT,CSVEVQSTGELFF
TRBJ1-5,-,once,TRBV28,TGTGCCAGCAGGCCCCCCCAGGCCTTGATTCAGCCCCAGCATTTT,CASRPPQALIQPQHF
TRBJ1-1,-,-,TRBV15,TGTGCCACCAGCAGAGATAGGACTGAAGCTTTCTTT,CATSRDRTEAFF
TRBJ2-2,-,-,TRBV29-1,TGCAGCATTAGGCCCCGACAGAACACCGGGGAGCTGTTTTTT,CSIRPRQNTGELFF
TRBJ1-2,-,-,TRBV27,TGTGCCAGCAGGAGGGTCTTCGACAGCGAACGCCTCCATGGCTACACCTTC,CASRRVFDSERLHGYTF
TRBJ1-5,-,-,TRBV5-6,TGTGCCAGCAGCTTGGGAAGTGTGGGAAGGTCGGATCAGCCCCAGCATTTT,CASSLGSVGRSDQPQHF
TRBJ1-1,-,-,TRBV7-9,TGTGCCAGCAGCTTAGTAGGACAGAAGAACACTGAAGCTTTCTTT,CASSLVGQKNTEAFF
TRBJ1-6,TRBD1,-,TRBV5-6,TGTGCCAGCAGCTTGGCCGGGACAGGGAATTCACCCCTCCACTTT,CASSLAGTGNSPLHF
TRBJ2-3,-,-,TRBV28,TGTGCCAGCAGTTCCCCCGGGACCAGACCCAACACAGATACGCAGTATTTT,CASSSPGTRPNTDTQYF
TRBJ1-5,-,once,TRBV6-6,TGTGCCAGCACCCCCACGAGCAATCAGCCCCAGCATTTT,CASTPTSNQPQHF
TRBJ2-7,TRBD1,-,TRBV27,TGTGCCAGCAGTTTCCGGGACAGCTCCTACGAGCAGTACTTC,CASSFRDSSYEQYF
TRBJ1-4,TRBD1,once,TRBV18,TGTGCCAGCTCACCTCCCGGACAGGGGAATGAAAAACTGTTTTTT,CASSPPGQGNEKLFF
TRBJ1-5,-,-,TRBV28,TGTGCCAGTACCCTACAAAATCAGCCCCAGCATTTT,CASTLQNQPQHF
TRBJ2-3,-,-,TRBV25-1,TGTGCCAGCAGGGATATAGATACGCAGTATTTT,CASRDIDTQYF
TRBJ1-2,-,few,TRBV7-9,TGTGCCAGCAGCTTAGATCCAGGGCGGAGGGGCTACACCTTC,CASSLDPGRRGYTF
TRBJ1-1,-,-,TRBV9,TGTGCCAGCAGCGTTAGCGATCCCGCTGAAGCTTTCTTT,CASSVSDPAEAFF
TRBJ2-7,TRBD1,-,TRBV6-5,TGTGCCAGCAGCAGGACAGGCTCCTACGAGCAGTACTTC,CASSRTGSYEQYF
TRBJ2-3,-,-,TRBV2,TGTGCCAGCGCGAGGGTGTTGGGGACAACTAGCACAGATACGCAGTATTTT,CASARVLGTTSTDTQYF
TRBJ1-3,TRBD1,-,TRBV6-5,TGTGCCAGCAGTTACTCGGGGACAGGGCCCCTCACCGCCATATATTTT,CASSYSGTGPLTAIYF
TRBJ1-2,TRBD1,-,TRBV7-3,TGTGCCAGCAGCCCGGGACAGAACTATGGCTACACCTTC,CASSPGQNYGYTF
TRBJ1-2,-,-,TRBV28,TGTGCCAGCAGTCCGCCCTGGGGGAGTACGACAGCTAACTATGGCTACACCTTC,CASSPPWGSTTANYGYTF
TRBJ1-1,-,-,TRBV4-1,TGCGCCAGCAGCCCACAGTTAGGGAACACTGAAGCTTTCTTT,CASSPQLGNTEAFF
TRBJ1-5,TRBD1,-,TRBV19,TGTGCCAGTAGCTTGACAGGACAGGGGGCGATTTTGAGGAATCAGCCCCAGCATTTT,CASSLTGQGAILRNQPQHF
TRBJ2-7,TRBD1,-,TRBV19,TGTGCCAGTAGTGGAGGCAGGGGGCCTTACGAGCAGTACTTC,CASSGGRGPYEQYF
TRBJ2-7,TRBD1,once,TRBV6-6,TGTGCCAGCAGAACGACAGGGATCTACGAGCAGTACTTC,CASRTTGIYEQYF
TRBJ2-7,-,-,TRBV10-3,TGTGCCATCAGTGAGTCTTATAGGGGGATCGAGCAGTACTTC,CAISESYRGIEQYF
TRBJ1-1,-,-,TRBV12-5,TGTGCTAGTGGTTTGACAGGGAGTTACACTGAAGCTTTCTTT,CASGLTGSYTEAFF
TRBJ2-3,TRBD2,once,TRBV10-3,TGTGCCATCACCGGGACTAGCGGGAGTACAGATACGCAGTATTTT,CAITGTSGSTDTQYF
TRBJ2-1,TRBD2,-,TRBV6-5,TGTGCCAGCAGCCAGACTAGCGGAACCTACAATGAGCAGTTCTTC,CASSQTSGTYNEQFF
TRBJ2-1,-,-,TRBV19,TGTGCCAGTAGTATTTTGGGGACCACTTCCTACAATGAGCAGTTCTTC,CASSILGTTSYNEQFF
TRBJ2-5,TRBD1,-,TRBV19,TGTGCCAGTAGTATAGGCACATCAGGGACAGGGTCCCAAGAGACCCAGTACTTC,CASSIGTSGTGSQETQYF
TRBJ1-2,-,-,TRBV19,TGTGCCAGTAGCCATCCGGGGCAGCACAGAAGCTATGGCTACACCTTC,CASSHPGQHRSYGYTF
TRBJ2-7,-,once,TRBV4-2,TGTGCCAGCAGCCAAGAGTGGGCTGCCTACGAGCAGTACTTC,CASSQEWAAYEQYF
TRBJ2-2,-,-,TRBV7-2,TGTGCCAGCAGCTTAGGGCCGGGTCTGAACACCGGGGAGCTGTTTTTT,CASSLGPGLNTGELFF
TRBJ2-3,-,once,TRBV9,TGTGCCAGCAGATCTCAAATCACAGATACGCAGTATTTT,CASRSQITDTQYF
TRBJ1-1,TRBD1,-,TRBV2,TGTGCCAGCAAAGGGCTTAGTGGAGGGACAGGGAACACTGAAGCTTTCTTT,CASKGLSGGTGNTEAFF
TRBJ2-1,TRBD2,-,TRBV11-2,TGTGCCAGCAGCTTAGGTCCTAGCGGGAGGGCCAGTGAGCAGTTCTTC,CASSLGPSGRASEQFF
TRBJ1-1,-,-,TRBV4-3,TGCGCCAGCAGCCAAGCGATACAAGCGACTGAAGCTTTCTTT,CASSQAIQATEAFF
TRBJ2-7,TRBD2,-,TRBV4-3,TGCGCCAGCAGCCAAGAATCAACTCTCGGACTAGCGAACTACGAGCAGTACTTC,CASSQESTLGLANYEQYF
TRBJ2-1,TRBD2,-,TRBV7-3,TGTGCCAGCAGCTACATTGGACTAGCCAATGAGCAGTTCTTC,CASSYIGLANEQFF
TRBJ2-6,TRBD1,once,TRBV9,TGTGCCAGCAGCTCCTGGACAGGGGGCTCCGTTTCTGGGGCCAACGTCCTGACTTTC,CASSSWTGGSVSGANVLTF
TRBJ1-5,-,-,TRBV19,TGTGCCAGCACGAGACAGGCAGGTCAGCCCCAGCATTTT,CASTRQAGQPQHF
TRBJ2-1,-,once,TRBV28,TGTGCCAGCTACGGGACACCTCCCTACAATGAGCAGTTCTTC,CASYGTPPYNEQFF